Each of the 8 T cell receptor beta chains below was sequenced from the same sample in a study of blood T cell repertoires in COVID-19. The method was immunoSEQ multiplex PCR; TCRdb's version includes in-frame clones alone and lacks a portion of them. Of about 150,000 clones in the sample, about 85% were seen once. The material sequenced was peripheral blood. The receptors were gathered from an elderly man with COVID-19, enrolled during active disease.

This chain connects TRBV11-3 to TRBJ2-1; no definite D call. The CDR3 sequence is 13 residues long. Germline V gives CDR1 SGHNT, CDR2 YENEEA. Trimming shortened V by 0 bases and J by 6 bases, and 6 bases separated the two germline ends. The CDR3 nucleotides read TGTGCCAGCAGCTTAGATACAGTCAATGAGCAGTTCTTC. This sequence encodes CASSLDTVNEQFF.

In DNA form, the CDR3 reads TGTGCCAGTAGTACTAGACAGGGGGCGTCATCGCACGGGGAGCTGTTTTTT. This gives the protein CASSTRQGASSHGELFF. This sequence joins TRBV19 and TRBJ2-2; TRBD1 matches 10 bases. Germline values: CDR1 LNHDA, CDR2 SQIVND (reference sequence). Germline trimming cut 4 bases from V and 7 bases from J; bases unmatched to any gene: 12. This CDR3 has 17 amino acids.

The chain uses TRBV10-3 and TRBJ1-1; 7 nucleotides align to TRBD1. Germline CDR1 ENHRY, CDR2 SYGVKD. V shed 6 bases and J 7 bases; nucleotides not matched to a gene: 8. The CDR3 totals 13 residues. The CDR3 DNA reads as TGTGCCATCAGCAGGACAGGCAATAGTGAAGCTTTCTTT. Translated, it gives CAISRTGNSEAFF.

The genes are TRBV7-6 and TRBJ1-6; the D gene is possibly TRBD1 (6 bases). Trimming shortened V by 6 bases and J by 9 bases, and 15 bases separated the two germline ends. The CDR3 runs 14 residues. Germline values: CDR1 SGHVS, CDR2 FNYEAQ. CDR3 nucleotide sequence: TGTGCCAGCAGTCGCGACAGGTTTGGTTCACCCCTCCACTTT. As protein: CASSRDRFGSPLHF.

The CDR3 region has the DNA TGTGCCAGTAGTATGGATCAGGGGGTGGAGTATGGCTACACCTTC. Protein: CASSMDQGVEYGYTF. This chain joins TRBV19 and TRBJ1-2, with 7 bases fitting TRBD1. Germline V gene lookup returns CDR1 LNHDA and CDR2 SQIVND (reference sequence). This CDR3 comprises 15 residues. V dropped 3 bases and J dropped 5; count of bases not matched to a gene: 9.

This chain joins TRBV20-1 and TRBJ1-2; TRBD1 might be the D (5 bases). This CDR3 is 11 amino acids long. V shed 3 bases and J shed 8 bases, with 10 bases lying between them. The germline V gene has CDR1 DFQATT and CDR2 SNEGSKA (reference sequence). CDR3 DNA sequence: TGCAGTGCTAGTAACAGGTGGGGCTACACCTTC. Residues: CSASNRWGYTF.

The chain uses TRBV4-1 and TRBJ1-5; no definite D call. CDR1 and CDR2 from the germline V gene are MGHRA and YSYEKL. CDR3 length equals 14 residues. Trimming stripped 0 bases from V and 2 bases from J, with 5 bases between. The CDR3 sequence: CASSQDSGNQPQHF. The CDR3 region has the DNA TGCGCCAGCAGCCAAGACAGCGGCAATCAGCCCCAGCATTTT.

This clone appeared a single time. This chain joins TRBV5-1 and TRBJ2-3; 8 positions agree with TRBD2. In germline, CDR1 is SGHRS, CDR2 YFSETQ. V gave up 2 bases and J gave up 0 bases; unmatched junction bases: 2. This CDR3 contains 15 residues. The chain's CDR3 is CASSLAGASTDTQYF. The CDR3 nucleotides are TGCGCCAGCAGCTTAGCGGGGGCCAGCACAGATACGCAGTATTTT. The complete variable domain, with remaining parts taken from reference TRBV5-1 and TRBJ2-3, reads KAGVTQTPRYLIKTRGQQVTLSCSPISGHRSVSWYQQTPGQGLQFLFEYFSETQRNKGNFPGRFSGRQFSNSRSEMNVSTLELGDSALYLCASSLAGASTDTQYFGPGTRLTVL.